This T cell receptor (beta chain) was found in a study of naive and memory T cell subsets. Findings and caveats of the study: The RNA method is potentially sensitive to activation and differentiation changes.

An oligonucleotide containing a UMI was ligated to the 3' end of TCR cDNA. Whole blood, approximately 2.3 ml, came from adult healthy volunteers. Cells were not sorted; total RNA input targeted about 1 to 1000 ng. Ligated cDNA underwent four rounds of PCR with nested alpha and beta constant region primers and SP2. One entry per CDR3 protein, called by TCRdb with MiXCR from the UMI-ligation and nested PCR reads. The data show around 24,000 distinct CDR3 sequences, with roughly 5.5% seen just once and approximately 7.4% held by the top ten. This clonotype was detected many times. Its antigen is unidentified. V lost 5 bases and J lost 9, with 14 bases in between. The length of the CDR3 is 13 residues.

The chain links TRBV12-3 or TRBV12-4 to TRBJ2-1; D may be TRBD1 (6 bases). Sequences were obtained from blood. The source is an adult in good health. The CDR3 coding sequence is TGTGCCAGCAGTCGGGGCAGGGGACGTGAGCAGTTCTTC. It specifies CASSRGRGREQFF.